The 15 T cell receptor beta chains given below trace back to one sample, sequenced in a study of blood T cell repertoires in COVID-19. Generated by immunoSEQ multiplex PCR, the TCRdb table keeps only in-frame clones and is missing some. Of hundreds of thousands of clones detected, 75% to 90% appear once; the ten largest clones hold 2% to 3%. Source material: PBMCs or T cells enriched from blood (not recorded which). Source of these receptors: a woman aged 18 to 35 who had recovered from COVID-19.

V and J are TRBV3-1 (or the pseudogene TRBV3-2) and TRBJ2-7, with 7 bases identical to TRBD1. Germline values: CDR1 LGHDT, CDR2 YNNKEL (reference sequence). CDR3 length: 16 amino acids. With V trimmed by 11 bases and J by 0 bases, 16 bases remained unmatched. In DNA form, the CDR3 reads TGTGCCCCCTTCCTGCCGCCTCGGGACAGCTCCTACGAGCAGTACTTC. It encodes CAPFLPPRDSSYEQYF.

V is TRBV11-2 and J is TRBJ2-1; no clear D gene. The CDR3 has 11 residues. Germline CDR1 and CDR2: SGHAT and FQNNGV. With 6 bases removed from V and 8 bases from J, the gap between germline ends came to 8 bases. CDR3 sequence reads: CASRSVHEQFF. The CDR3 nucleotides are TGTGCCAGCAGGAGTGTCCATGAGCAGTTCTTC.

Comment on this clone: This CDR3 is also generated by other DNA sequences in the sample. The chain joins TRBV5-1 to TRBJ1-1; the D is unclear. Germline lookup yields CDR1 SGHRS and CDR2 YFSETQ. The length of the CDR3 is 13 residues. The ends were cut back, 4 bases at V and 0 bases at J, with 7 bases in the middle. In DNA form, the CDR3 reads TGCGCCAGCAGCCCAGGCGTGAACACTGAAGCTTTCTTT. Translated, it gives CASSPGVNTEAFF. Drawing the rest from reference TRBV5-1 and TRBJ1-1, the complete variable domain is KAGVTQTPRYLIKTRGQQVTLSCSPISGHRSVSWYQQTPGQGLQFLFEYFSETQRNKGNFPGRFSGRQFSNSRSEMNVSTLELGDSALYLCASSPGVNTEAFFGQGTRLTVV.

The V and J genes are TRBV6-5 and TRBJ1-6; D unresolved. V was shortened by 4 bases and J by 10 bases, with 8 bases between the two germline ends. The CDR3 covers 12 residues. The V gene's germline CDR1 is MNHEY and CDR2 SVGAGI. The CDR3 reads CASSFDRSPLHF. CDR3 DNA sequence: TGTGCCAGCAGTTTCGATCGGTCACCCCTCCACTTT.

V usage is TRBV2 and J usage is TRBJ2-5; possibly TRBD2 for D (5 bases). This CDR3 has 12 amino acids. The V end was cut by 4 bases, the J end by 4 bases, with 7 bases between. CDR1 is SNHLY, CDR2 FYNNEI, per germline. The CDR3 sequence is CASSVGRETQYF. The CDR3 nucleotides are TGTGCCAGCAGTGTGGGGAGAGAGACCCAGTACTTC.

Concerning this clone: This sequence may be a read error, since a much larger clone differs from it by one base. The gene calls are TRBV7-2 and TRBJ1-5; TRBD1 agrees at 8 bases. Germline V gene sequence: CDR1 SGHTA, CDR2 FQGNSA. Trimming took 5 bases from V and 2 from J; bases not matched to a gene: 2. The CDR3 runs 14 residues. The chain's CDR3 is CASSLTGGNQPQHF. CDR3 bases: TGTGCCAGCAGCCTGACAGGGGGCAATCAGCCCCAGCATTTT.

J is TRBJ1-6 and V is TRBV27; D is perhaps TRBD1 (6 bases). The V gene's germline CDR1 is MNHEY and CDR2 SMNVEV (reference sequence). Trimming left V 2 bases short and J 10 bases short, with 6 bases between. This CDR3 is 12 amino acids long. CDR3 DNA sequence: TGTGCCAGCAGTTTAAGGGGGTCACCCCTCCACTTT. The encoded protein is CASSLRGSPLHF.

The V gene is TRBV5-1, the J gene TRBJ2-7; possibly TRBD2 for D (5 bases). CDR1 is SGHRS and CDR2 is YFSETQ in the germline V gene. V dropped 1 base and J dropped 2 bases, with 16 bases sitting between them. This CDR3 is built from 16 residues. The CDR3 region is CASSLISGLRAYEQYF. The CDR3 bases are TGCGCCAGCAGCTTGATTAGTGGCTTGAGGGCCTACGAGCAGTACTTC.

The rearrangement links TRBV24-1 to TRBJ1-2; D is ambiguous. The CDR3 is made up of 12 amino acids. V lost 6 bases and J 3 bases, leaving 7 bases between the germline ends. CDR1 and CDR2 from the germline V gene are KGHDR and SFDVKD. CDR3 nucleotides: TGTGCCACCAGTCCCGGAGACTATGGCTACACCTTC. It specifies CATSPGDYGYTF.

The rearrangement links TRBV11-2 to TRBJ2-7, with D unresolved. Germline V CDR1 and CDR2: SGHAT, FQNNGV. This CDR3 is 11 amino acids long. Trimming pared 3 bases from V and 11 bases from J, leaving 11 bases between. CDR3 loop: CASSFGVGEYF. The CDR3 region has the DNA TGTGCCAGCAGCTTTGGTGTCGGAGAGTACTTC.

The rearrangement joins TRBV12-2 to TRBJ1-2; the DNA was not compared with TRBD1, the D call given in the table. TRBV12-2 is flagged as a pseudogene. The CDR3 length is 15 residues. CDR3 nucleotide sequence: TGTGCAAGTCGCTTACCAGGGACAGGGCGCTCTGGCTACACCTTC. Protein product: CASRLPGTGRSGYTF.

As concerns this clone: Within the sample, other DNA sequences also encode this same CDR3. The chain links TRBV5-1 to TRBJ1-1, with D perhaps matching TRBD1 (5 bases). Germline values: CDR1 SGHRS, CDR2 YFSETQ. Trimming took off 1 base at V and 1 base at J, with 5 bases between the two ends. This CDR3 has 13 residues. CDR3: CASSLTGNTEAFF. CDR3 DNA: TGCGCCAGCAGCTTGACAGGGAACACTGAAGCTTTCTTT.

The gene calls are TRBV4-2 and TRBJ2-5, with 12 bases fitting TRBD2. Germline values: CDR1 LGHNA, CDR2 YNFKEQ. The CDR3 contains 20 residues. Losses at the gene ends were 0 bases for V and 5 bases for J; bases not matched to a gene: 16. The CDR3 spells CASSQDPTSGGLTGIETQYF. CDR3 coding DNA: TGTGCCAGCAGCCAAGATCCGACTAGCGGGGGCTTAACGGGTATCGAGACCCAGTACTTC.

The rearrangement links TRBV4-1 to TRBJ1-2; TRBD1 aligns across 10 bases. V trimming: 1 base; J trimming: 4 bases; junction bases outside the gene matches: 9. CDR1 and CDR2 (germline): MGHRA, YSYEKL. The CDR3 loop spans 17 amino acids. The CDR3 reads CASSQVGQGPSIYGYTF. The CDR3 coding sequence is TGCGCCAGCAGCCAAGTGGGACAGGGGCCCTCTATCTATGGCTACACCTTC.

The CDR3 bases are TGCGCCAGCAGCTTGCCCTGGGACAGGAACACCGGGGAGCTGTTTTTT. Its protein is CASSLPWDRNTGELFF. The chain links TRBV5-1 to TRBJ2-2; 7 bases are shared with TRBD1. Germline V lookup: CDR1 SGHRS, CDR2 YFSETQ. Trimming cost V 1 base and J 1 base; bases outside gene matches: 4. The CDR3 totals 16 residues.